Following are 3 T cell receptor beta chains from one sample sequenced in a study of T cell responses to AZD1222 COVID-19 vaccine. Sequencing used immunoSEQ multiplex PCR; TCRdb keeps in-frame clones, though not all of them. The table includes about 120,000 clones, approximately 88% detected once. This specimen was peripheral blood, taken on day 0 of AZD1222 vaccination. The receptors originated from an adult in good health.

This clone was detected many times. The chain combines TRBV12-5 with TRBJ1-6, with TRBD1 as a possible D gene (6 bases). Germline values: CDR1 LGHNT, CDR2 FRNRAP. V was cut by 8 bases and J by 10 bases, with 12 bases left in between. This CDR3 contains 12 residues. CDR3 bases: TGTGCTAGTACAGGGTCGGGATCACCCCTCCACTTT. Amino acid sequence: CASTGSGSPLHF.

As to this clone: Other DNA sequences in the same sample also yield this CDR3. This chain connects TRBV29-1 to TRBJ2-1; D possibly corresponds to TRBD2 (5 bases). Germline V gene data show CDR1 as SQVTM and CDR2 as ANQGSEA. The length of the CDR3 is 10 residues. The V gene lost 6 bases and the J gene lost 6 bases, with 6 bases spanning the gap. CDR3 residues: CSVGGNEQFF. The CDR3 DNA follows: TGCAGCGTAGGAGGCAATGAGCAGTTCTTC.

The rearrangement links TRBV15 to TRBJ2-1; perhaps TRBD2 as D (7 bases). Germline V CDR1 and CDR2: LNHNV, YYDKDF (reference sequence). The V gene lost 4 bases and the J gene lost 2 bases, with 18 bases spanning the gap. This CDR3 region has 17 residues. The DNA for the CDR3 is TGTGCCACCAGCACTTCTGGGGGGGCTTTTACCTACAATGAGCAGTTCTTC. Residues: CATSTSGGAFTYNEQFF.